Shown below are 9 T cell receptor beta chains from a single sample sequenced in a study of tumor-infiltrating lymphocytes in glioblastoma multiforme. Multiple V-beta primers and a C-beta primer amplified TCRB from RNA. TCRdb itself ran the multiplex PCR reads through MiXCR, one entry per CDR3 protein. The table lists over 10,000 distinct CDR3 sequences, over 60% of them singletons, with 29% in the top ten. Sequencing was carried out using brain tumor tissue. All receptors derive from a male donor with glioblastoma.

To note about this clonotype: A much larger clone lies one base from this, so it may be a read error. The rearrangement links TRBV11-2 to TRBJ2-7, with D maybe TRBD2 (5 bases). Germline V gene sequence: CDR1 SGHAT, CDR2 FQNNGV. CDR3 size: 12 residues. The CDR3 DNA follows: TGTGTCAGCAGCGGTAGTAGATACGAGCAGTACTTC. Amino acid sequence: CVSSGSRYEQYF.

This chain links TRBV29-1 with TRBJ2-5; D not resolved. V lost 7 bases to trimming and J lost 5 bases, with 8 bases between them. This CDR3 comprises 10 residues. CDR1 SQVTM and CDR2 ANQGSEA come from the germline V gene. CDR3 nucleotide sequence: TGCAGCGGTAGTTGGGAGACCCAGTACTTC. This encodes CSGSWETQYF.

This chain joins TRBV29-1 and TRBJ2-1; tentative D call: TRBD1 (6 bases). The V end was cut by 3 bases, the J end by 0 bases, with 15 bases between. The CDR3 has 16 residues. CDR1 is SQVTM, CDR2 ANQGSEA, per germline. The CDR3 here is CSVENPDRSSYNEQFF. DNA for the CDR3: TGCAGCGTTGAGAACCCTGACAGGAGCTCCTACAATGAGCAGTTCTTC.

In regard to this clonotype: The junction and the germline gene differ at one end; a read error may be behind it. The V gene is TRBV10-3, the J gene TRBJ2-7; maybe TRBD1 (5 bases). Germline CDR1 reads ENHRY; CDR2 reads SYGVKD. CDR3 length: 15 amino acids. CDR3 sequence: CAISENDRGSYEQYF. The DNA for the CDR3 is TGTGCCATCAGTGAGAATGACAGAGGATCCTACGAGCAGTACTTT.

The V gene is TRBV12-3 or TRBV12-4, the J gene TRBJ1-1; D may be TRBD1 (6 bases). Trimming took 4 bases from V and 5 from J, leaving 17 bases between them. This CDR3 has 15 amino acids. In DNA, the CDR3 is TGTGCCAGCAGTTCTCCAGGGGAGGGGCTAACTGAAGCTTTCTTT. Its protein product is CASSSPGEGLTEAFF.

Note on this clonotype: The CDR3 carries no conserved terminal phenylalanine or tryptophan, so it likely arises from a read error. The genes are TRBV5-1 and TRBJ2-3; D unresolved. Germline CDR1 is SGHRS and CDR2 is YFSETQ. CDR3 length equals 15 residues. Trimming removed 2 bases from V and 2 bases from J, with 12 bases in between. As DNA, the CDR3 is TGCGCCAGCAGCTTAGGATCTCAGGTCACAGATACGCAGTATCTT. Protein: CASSLGSQVTDTQYL.

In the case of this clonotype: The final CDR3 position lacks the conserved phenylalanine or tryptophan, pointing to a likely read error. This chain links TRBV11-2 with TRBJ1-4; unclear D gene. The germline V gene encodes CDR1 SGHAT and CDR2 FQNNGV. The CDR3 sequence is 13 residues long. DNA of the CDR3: TGTGCCAGCAGCCTCAAGCTGAATGAAACACTGTTTTCT. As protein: CASSLKLNETLFS.

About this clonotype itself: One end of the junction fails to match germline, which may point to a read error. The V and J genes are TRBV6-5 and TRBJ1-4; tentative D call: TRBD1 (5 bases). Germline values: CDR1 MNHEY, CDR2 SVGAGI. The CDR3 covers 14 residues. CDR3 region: CACRSEGLGEKLLF. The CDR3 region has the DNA TGTGCCTGCAGGTCCGAGGGGCTAGGTGAAAAACTGCTTTTT.

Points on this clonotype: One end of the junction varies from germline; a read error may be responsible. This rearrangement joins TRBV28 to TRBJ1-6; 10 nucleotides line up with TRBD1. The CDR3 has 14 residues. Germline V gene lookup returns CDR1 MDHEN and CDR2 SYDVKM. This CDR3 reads CACSTKTGTGDHHF. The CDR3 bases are TGTGCCTGCAGTACTAAAACCGGGACAGGGGATCACCACTTT.